This TCR beta chain was found in a study of cytotoxic CD8 clonotypes in ibrutinib-treated CLL. Using immunoSEQ multiplex PCR, the repertoire was profiled, and TCRdb retains in-frame clones only, with some absent. The data show around 250,000 clones, roughly 70% seen once. This TCR was recovered from a human donor with chronic lymphocytic leukemia. Source: PBMCs, taken after 24 months of ibrutinib treatment.

The CDR3 reads CASSQVSLGQPQHF. The CDR3, as DNA: TGTGCCAGCAGCCAAGTCTCGCTTGGGCAGCCCCAGCATTTT. The chain combines TRBV4-2 with TRBJ1-5; D not resolved. CDR1 and CDR2 from the germline V gene are LGHNA and YNFKEQ. V shed 1 base and J shed 7 bases, with 11 bases lying between them. The CDR3 runs to 14 residues.